The present T cell receptor (beta chain) was sequenced within a study of T cells in localized non-small cell lung cancer. Clones were read by immunoSEQ multiplex PCR, and TCRdb kept only the in-frame ones, dropping some. Seen here are fewer than 2,000 clones, around 39% observed once, and the top ten hold approximately 8.9%. General study findings and limits: Uninvolved adjacent lung, not tumor, had the highest T cell clonality. Heterogeneity stays possible, as sequencing covered only one tumor region.

Concerning this clone: The antigen remains unidentified.

The CDR3 runs 15 residues. V lost 5 bases to trimming and J lost 4 bases, with 17 bases between them. Germline V gene data show CDR1 as LNHNV and CDR2 as YYDKDF (reference sequence). Specimen: lung tumor tissue, collected before any cancer treatment. This TCR was sampled from a woman aged 35 to 70 with stage I lung adenocarcinoma. V and J are TRBV15 and TRBJ1-1, with TRBD1 as a possible D gene (5 bases). CDR3 sequence: CATSFLGGIGTEAFF. The CDR3 coding sequence is TGTGCCACCAGCTTTCTCGGGGGAATAGGCACTGAAGCTTTCTTT.